This entry lists 7 T cell receptor beta chains sequenced from one sample in a study of blood T cell repertoires in COVID-19. Clones were read by immunoSEQ multiplex PCR, and TCRdb kept only the in-frame ones, dropping some. The sample yields about 190,000 clones, around 84% seen once. The specimen was peripheral blood. Every receptor here comes from a human donor in a cohort sampled during active COVID-19.

The V and J genes are TRBV27 and TRBJ1-5; D is unclear. The CDR3 sequence is 12 residues long. Germline V lookup: CDR1 MNHEY, CDR2 SMNVEV (reference sequence). V was trimmed by 8 bases and J by 6 bases, leaving 11 bases between them. The CDR3 DNA reads as TGTGCCAGCTGGAGGATGGGTCAGCCCCAGCATTTT. Translated: CASWRMGQPQHF.

The chain employs TRBV10-3 and TRBJ2-7; D unresolved. Germline V gives CDR1 ENHRY, CDR2 SYGVKD. This CDR3 spans 12 amino acids. Trimming stripped 0 bases from V and 6 bases from J, with 6 bases between. The CDR3 DNA reads TGTGCCATCAGTGAGTCTATCTCCGAGCAGTACTTC. Translation: CAISESISEQYF.

The chain carries TRBV28 and TRBJ2-5; 7 positions match TRBD2. Germline-derived CDR1 and CDR2 are MDHEN and SYDVKM. This CDR3 has 13 residues. V trimming: 2 bases; J trimming: 5 bases; junction bases outside the gene matches: 2. The CDR3 protein is CASSLGGGETQYF. For the CDR3, the DNA is TGTGCCAGCAGTTTAGGGGGGGGTGAGACCCAGTACTTC.

This rearrangement joins TRBV3-1 (or the pseudogene TRBV3-2) to TRBJ1-5, with TRBD1 as a possible D gene (5 bases). V gave up 0 bases and J gave up 4 bases, with 7 bases separating them. CDR1 and CDR2 from the germline V gene are LGHDT and YNNKEL (reference sequence). The CDR3 runs 14 residues. CDR3 bases: TGTGCCAGCAGCCAAGACAGGGTAAATCAGCCCCAGCATTTT. Protein: CASSQDRVNQPQHF.

The chain links TRBV6-1 to TRBJ2-3; 8 bases match TRBD2. The CDR3 extends over 16 amino acids. With V trimmed by 1 base and J by 6 bases, 9 bases remained unmatched. CDR1 is MNHNS and CDR2 is SASEGT in the germline V gene. The CDR3 region is CASSEVGLGGSDTQYF. The CDR3 DNA reads as TGTGCCAGCAGTGAAGTGGGACTAGGAGGTTCCGATACGCAGTATTTT.

V is TRBV18 and J is TRBJ1-5, with TRBD1 identical over 7 bases. This CDR3 is 15 amino acids long. Germline CDR1 KGHSH, CDR2 LQKENI. With V trimmed by 2 bases and J by 7 bases, 8 bases remained unmatched. The CDR3 bases are TGTGCCAGCTCACCAGGGAGACAGGGAGACCAGCCCCAGCATTTT. Translated, it gives CASSPGRQGDQPQHF.

The rearrangement joins TRBV27 to TRBJ2-6, with 7 bases aligning to TRBD1. Trimming at V came to 5 bases and at J to 5 bases, leaving 15 bases not matched to a gene. This CDR3 spans 18 amino acids. Germline V lookup: CDR1 MNHEY, CDR2 SMNVEV (reference sequence). The CDR3 is CASSPGQLNGMRANVLTF. For the CDR3, the DNA is TGTGCCAGCAGTCCGGGACAGCTTAACGGGATGAGGGCCAACGTCCTGACTTTC. Looking up the rest from reference TRBV27 and TRBJ2-6 gives the full variable domain: EAQVTQNPRYLITVTGKKLTVTCSQNMNHEYMSWYRQDPGLGLRQIYYSMNVEVTDKGDVPEGYKVSRKEKRNFPLILESPSPNQTSLYFCASSPGQLNGMRANVLTFGAGSRLTVL.